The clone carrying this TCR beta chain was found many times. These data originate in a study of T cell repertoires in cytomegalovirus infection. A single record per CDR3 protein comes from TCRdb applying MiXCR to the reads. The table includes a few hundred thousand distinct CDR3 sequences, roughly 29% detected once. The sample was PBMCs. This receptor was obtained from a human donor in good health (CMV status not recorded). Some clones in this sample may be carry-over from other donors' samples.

The CDR3 DNA reads as TGTGCCAGCAGCTCCCGGGGAGGGGCCAGGGAGACCCAGTACTTC. As protein: CASSSRGGARETQYF. The chain recombines TRBV7-8 with TRBJ2-5, with TRBD2 matching over 7 bases. V lost 4 bases and J lost 5; bases outside the gene matches: 10. Germline CDR1 SGHVS, CDR2 FQNEAQ. There are 15 residues in the CDR3. The complete variable domain, with remaining parts taken from reference TRBV7-8 and TRBJ2-5, reads GAGVSQSPRYKVAKRGQDVALRCDPISGHVSLFWYQQALGQGPEFLTYFQNEAQLDKSGLPSDRFFAERPEGSVSTLKIQRTQQEDSAVYLCASSSRGGARETQYFGPGTRLLVL.